A selection of T cell receptor beta chains follows, all from one sample in a study of shared clonotypes between healthy human individuals. This table comes from immunoSEQ multiplex PCR, and its TCRdb copy is limited to in-frame clones, with some not included. The table records 2 million to 2.5 million clones, approximately 95% of them present only once. What was sequenced was naive CD4+ T cells from PBMCs. The receptors derive from a man aged 18 to 29 in good health. Some clones in this sample may be carry-over from other donors' samples. Both conserved end residues are part of each CDR3. D genes are given only for firm matches. Size is omitted from some rows. Given values are once, few, many or a class for expanded clones.

cdr3_aa cdr3_nt j_call d_call clone_size v_call
CASSMGTSGRGEQFF TGTGCCAGCAGCATGGGGACTAGCGGGAGAGGTGAGCAGTTCTTC TRBJ2-1 TRBD2 . TRBV5-4
CASRGGTGEETQYF TGTGCCAGCAGGGGAGGGACAGGGGAGGAGACCCAGTACTTC TRBJ2-5 TRBD1 . TRBV2
CASQPPGAKVPTEAFF TGTGCCAGTCAACCCCCAGGGGCCAAAGTCCCCACTGAAGCTTTCTTT TRBJ1-1 . . TRBV28
CASDNGGYEQYF TGTGCCAGCGATAACGGTGGCTACGAGCAGTACTTC TRBJ2-7 . . TRBV2
CASSHGARGLEQYF TGTGCCAGCAGCCATGGGGCCAGGGGGCTTGAGCAGTACTTC TRBJ2-7 TRBD1 . TRBV7-9
CSATQGDQETQYF TGCAGCGCCACCCAGGGAGACCAAGAGACCCAGTACTTC TRBJ2-5 . . TRBV29-1
CAGHDNYGYTF TGTGCCGGGCATGACAACTATGGCTACACCTTC TRBJ1-2 . . TRBV28
CATRRDWRGDTQYF TGTGCCACCCGACGGGACTGGAGGGGGGATACGCAGTATTTT TRBJ2-3 . . TRBV6-1
CASSYSTGSSGELFF TGTGCCAGCAGTTACTCGACTGGGTCTTCCGGGGAGCTGTTTTTT TRBJ2-2 . . TRBV6-5
CASSPAAGTRNGFF TGTGCCAGCAGCCCGGCAGCCGGGACTAGGAATGGGTTCTTC TRBJ2-1 TRBD2 . TRBV6-6
CASSFNRGLGYTF TGTGCCAGCAGCTTTAACAGGGGGCTTGGCTACACCTTC TRBJ1-2 TRBD1 . TRBV5-6
CASSPERPTNEKLFF TGTGCCAGCAGCCCAGAGAGGCCTACTAATGAAAAACTGTTTTTT TRBJ1-4 . once TRBV11-2
CASSPGTGNSYEQYF TGCGCCAGCAGCCCAGGGACAGGCAACTCCTACGAGCAGTACTTC TRBJ2-7 TRBD1 . TRBV4-3